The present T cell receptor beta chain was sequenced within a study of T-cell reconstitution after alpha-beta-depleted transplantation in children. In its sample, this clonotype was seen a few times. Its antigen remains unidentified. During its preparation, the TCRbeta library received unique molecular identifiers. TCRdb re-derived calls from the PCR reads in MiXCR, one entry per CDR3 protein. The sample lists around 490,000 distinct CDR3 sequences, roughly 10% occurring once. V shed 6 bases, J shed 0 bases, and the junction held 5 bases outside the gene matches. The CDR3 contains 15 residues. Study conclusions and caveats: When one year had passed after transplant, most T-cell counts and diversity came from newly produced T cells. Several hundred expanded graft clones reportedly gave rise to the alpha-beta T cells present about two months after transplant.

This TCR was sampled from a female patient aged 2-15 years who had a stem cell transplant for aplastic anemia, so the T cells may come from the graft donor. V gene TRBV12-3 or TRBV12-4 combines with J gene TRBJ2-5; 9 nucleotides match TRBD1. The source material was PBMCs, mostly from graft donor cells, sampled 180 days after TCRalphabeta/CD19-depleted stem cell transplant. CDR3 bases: TGTGCCAGCAGCCACAGGGGGCGATACCAAGAGACCCAGTACTTC. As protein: CASSHRGRYQETQYF.